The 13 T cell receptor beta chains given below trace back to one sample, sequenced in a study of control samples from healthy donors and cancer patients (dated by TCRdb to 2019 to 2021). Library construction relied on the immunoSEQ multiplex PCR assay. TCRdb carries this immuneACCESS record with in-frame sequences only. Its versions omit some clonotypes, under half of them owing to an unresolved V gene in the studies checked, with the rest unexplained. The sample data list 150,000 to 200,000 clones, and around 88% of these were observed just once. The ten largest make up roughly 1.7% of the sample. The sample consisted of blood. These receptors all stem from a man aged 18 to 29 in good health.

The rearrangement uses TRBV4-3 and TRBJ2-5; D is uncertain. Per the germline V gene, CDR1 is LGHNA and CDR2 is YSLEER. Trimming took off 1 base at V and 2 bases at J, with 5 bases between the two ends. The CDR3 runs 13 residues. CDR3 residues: CASSQVRQETQYF. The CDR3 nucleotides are TGCGCCAGCAGCCAAGTGCGACAAGAGACCCAGTACTTC.

The CDR3 spells CASSFRPGQLNTEAFF. The CDR3 bases are TGTGCCAGCAGCTTTCGACCCGGACAGCTGAACACTGAAGCTTTCTTT. V usage is TRBV3-1 (or the pseudogene TRBV3-2) and J usage is TRBJ1-1; possible D gene TRBD1, 6 bases. CDR3 length: 16 residues. Germline V gene sequence: CDR1 LGHDT, CDR2 YNNKEL (reference sequence). The ends were cut back, 5 bases at V and 0 bases at J, with 16 bases in the middle.

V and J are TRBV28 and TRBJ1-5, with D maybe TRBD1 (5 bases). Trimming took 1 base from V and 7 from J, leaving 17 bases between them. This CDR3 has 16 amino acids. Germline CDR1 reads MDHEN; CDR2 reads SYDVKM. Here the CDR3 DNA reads TGTGCCAGCAGTTTATCTGTGGGGGAGGGCACCCAGCCCCAGCATTTT. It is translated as CASSLSVGEGTQPQHF.

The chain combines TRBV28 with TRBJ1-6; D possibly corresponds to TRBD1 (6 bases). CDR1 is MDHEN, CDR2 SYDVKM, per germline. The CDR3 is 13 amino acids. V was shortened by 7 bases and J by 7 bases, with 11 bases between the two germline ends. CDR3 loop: CASKGGANSPLHF. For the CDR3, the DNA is TGTGCCAGCAAGGGGGGCGCGAATTCACCCCTCCACTTT. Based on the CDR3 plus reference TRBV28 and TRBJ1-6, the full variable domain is DVKVTQSSRYLVKRTGEKVFLECVQDMDHENMFWYRQDPGLGLRLIYFSYDVKMKEKGDIPEGYSVSREKKERFSLILESASTNQTSMYLCASKGGANSPLHFGNGTRLTVT.

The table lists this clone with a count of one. CDR3 amino acids: CASTPDSYGYTF. CDR3 in DNA: TGTGCCAGCACCCCGGACAGCTATGGCTACACCTTC. The rearrangement joins TRBV6-2 or TRBV6-3 to TRBJ1-2; possibly TRBD1 for D (6 bases). The CDR3 extends over 12 amino acids. Trimming took off 7 bases at V and 4 bases at J, with 10 bases between the two ends. CDR1 MNHEY and CDR2 SVGEGT come from the germline V gene.

CDR3 residues: CASSPRTSNEQFF. Here the CDR3 DNA reads TGTGCCAGCAGCCCCCGGACATCCAATGAGCAGTTCTTC. The rearrangement links TRBV7-9 to TRBJ2-1; D might be TRBD1 (5 bases). The ends were cut back, 5 bases at V and 6 bases at J, with 11 bases in the middle. Germline assignment: CDR1 SEHNR and CDR2 FQNEAQ (reference sequence). This CDR3 is built from 13 residues.

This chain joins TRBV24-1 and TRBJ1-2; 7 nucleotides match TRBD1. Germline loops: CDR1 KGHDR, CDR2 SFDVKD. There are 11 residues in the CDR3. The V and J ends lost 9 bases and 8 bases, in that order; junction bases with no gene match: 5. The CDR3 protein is CATGTVPGYTF. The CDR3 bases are TGTGCCACCGGGACAGTACCCGGCTACACCTTC.

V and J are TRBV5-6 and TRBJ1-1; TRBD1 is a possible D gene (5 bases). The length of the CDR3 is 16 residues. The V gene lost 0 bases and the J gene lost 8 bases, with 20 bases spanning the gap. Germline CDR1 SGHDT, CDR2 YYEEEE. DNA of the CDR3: TGTGCCAGCAGCTTGGAGAGGGGTGATTTCCTATCGGAAGCTTTCTTT. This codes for CASSLERGDFLSEAFF.

The CDR3 DNA reads as TGTGCCAGCAGTGCTGGAAACACCATATATTTT. This encodes CASSAGNTIYF. V and J are TRBV25-1 and TRBJ1-3, with no clear D. This CDR3 region has 11 residues. V was cut by 4 bases and J by 2 bases, with 0 bases left in between. The germline V gene encodes CDR1 MGHDK and CDR2 SYGVNS.

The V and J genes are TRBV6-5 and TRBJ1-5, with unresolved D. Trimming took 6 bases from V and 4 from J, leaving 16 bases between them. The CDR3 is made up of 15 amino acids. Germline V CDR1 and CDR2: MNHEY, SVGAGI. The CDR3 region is CASRRGLQWNQPQHF. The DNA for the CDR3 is TGTGCCAGCAGAAGAGGACTACAGTGGAATCAGCCCCAGCATTTT.

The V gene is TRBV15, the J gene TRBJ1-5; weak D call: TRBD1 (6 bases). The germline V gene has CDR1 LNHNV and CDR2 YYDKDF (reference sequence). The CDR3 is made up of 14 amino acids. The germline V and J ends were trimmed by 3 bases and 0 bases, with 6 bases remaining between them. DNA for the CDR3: TGTGCCACCAGCAGGACAGGTAGCAATCAGCCCCAGCATTTT. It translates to CATSRTGSNQPQHF.

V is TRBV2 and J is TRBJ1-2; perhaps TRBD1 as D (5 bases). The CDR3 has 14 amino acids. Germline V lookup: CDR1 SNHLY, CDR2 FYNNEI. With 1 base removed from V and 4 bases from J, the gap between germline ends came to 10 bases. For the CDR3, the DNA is TGTGCCAGCAGTGAAGTCCCGGGGGGCTATGGCTACACCTTC. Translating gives CASSEVPGGYGYTF.

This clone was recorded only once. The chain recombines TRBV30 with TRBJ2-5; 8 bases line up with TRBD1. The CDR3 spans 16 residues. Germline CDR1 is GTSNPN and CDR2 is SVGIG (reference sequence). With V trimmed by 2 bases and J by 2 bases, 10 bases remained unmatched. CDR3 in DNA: TGTGCCTGGAGTTTGGGGCACAGGGGGATTCAAGAGACCCAGTACTTC. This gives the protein CAWSLGHRGIQETQYF.